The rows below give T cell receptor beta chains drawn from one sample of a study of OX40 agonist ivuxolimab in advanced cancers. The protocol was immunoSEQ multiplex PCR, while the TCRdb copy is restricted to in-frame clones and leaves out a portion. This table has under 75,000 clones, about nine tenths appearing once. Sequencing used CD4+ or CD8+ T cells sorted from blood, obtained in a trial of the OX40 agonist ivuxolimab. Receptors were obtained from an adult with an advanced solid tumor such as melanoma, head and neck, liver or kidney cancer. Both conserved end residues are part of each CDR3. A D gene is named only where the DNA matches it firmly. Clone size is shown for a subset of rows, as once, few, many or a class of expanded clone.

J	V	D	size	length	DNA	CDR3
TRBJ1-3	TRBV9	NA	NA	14	TGTGCCAGCAGCGTAGAAGGGGTTGGAAACACCATATATTTT	CASSVEGVGNTIYF
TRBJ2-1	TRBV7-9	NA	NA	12	TGTGCCAGCAGCTTCCTAGACAGTTTAAAGGTCTTC	CASSFLDSLKVF
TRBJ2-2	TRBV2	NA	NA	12	TGTGCCAGCAGTGAGGAACCCGGGGAGCTGTTTTTT	CASSEEPGELFF
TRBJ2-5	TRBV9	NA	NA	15	TGTGCCAGCAGCGTAGAGGAGGGGGGATGGAAGACCCAGTACTTC	CASSVEEGGWKTQYF
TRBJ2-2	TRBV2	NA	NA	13	TGTGCCAGCAGTGACGGGGACACCGGGGAGCTGTTTTTT	CASSDGDTGELFF
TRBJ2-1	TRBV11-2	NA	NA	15	TGTGCCAGCAGCTTAGCCCCTAGCGCCGACAATGAGCAGTTCTTC	CASSLAPSADNEQFF
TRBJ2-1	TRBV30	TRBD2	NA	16	TGTGCCTGGAGTGTACAGGGACTAGCGGGGCACAATGAGCAGTTCTTC	CAWSVQGLAGHNEQFF
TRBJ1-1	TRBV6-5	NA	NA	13	TGTGCCAGCAGTTATTCCGGGACAACTGAAGCTTTCTTT	CASSYSGTTEAFF
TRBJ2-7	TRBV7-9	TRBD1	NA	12	TGTGCCAGCAGCTATGGGACAGACGAGCAGTACTTC	CASSYGTDEQYF
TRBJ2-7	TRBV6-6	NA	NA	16	TGTGCCAGCAGTTACTTATCGTCGGCAGGGCCCAACGAGCAGTACTTC	CASSYLSSAGPNEQYF
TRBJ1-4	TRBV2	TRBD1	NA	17	TGTGCCAGCAGTGAAGCGTGGACAGGCTCAACTAATGAAAAACTGTTTTTT	CASSEAWTGSTNEKLFF
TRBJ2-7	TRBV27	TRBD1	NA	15	TGTGCCAGCAGTTTTTTACAGGGGGCTCCCTACGAGCAGTACTTC	CASSFLQGAPYEQYF
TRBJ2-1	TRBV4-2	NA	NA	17	TGTGCCAGCAGCCAAGAACCTCGAGCGACCCTCTACAATGAGCAGTTCTTC	CASSQEPRATLYNEQFF
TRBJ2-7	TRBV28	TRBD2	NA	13	TGTGCCAGCAGTCACGGGACTAGCGGGTCTCAGTACTTC	CASSHGTSGSQYF
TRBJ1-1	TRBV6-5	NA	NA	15	TGTGCCAGCAGCGTTCATACTGCAGAGGACACTGAAGCTTTCTTT	CASSVHTAEDTEAFF
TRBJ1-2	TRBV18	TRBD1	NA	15	TGTGCCAGCTCACCCTCGGGACAGTTAAACTATGGCTACACCTTC	CASSPSGQLNYGYTF
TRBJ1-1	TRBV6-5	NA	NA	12	TGTGCCAGCAGCGACACAGCCACTGAAGCTTTCTTT	CASSDTATEAFF
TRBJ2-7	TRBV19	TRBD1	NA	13	TGTGCCAGTAGCTTCGGGACAGGGTACGAGCAGTACTTC	CASSFGTGYEQYF
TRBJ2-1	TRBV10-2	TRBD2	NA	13	TGCGCCAGCAGTTTAGCGGGGGGGACGGGGCAGTTCTTC	CASSLAGGTGQFF
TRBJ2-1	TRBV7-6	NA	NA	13	TGTGCCAGCAGCCTCCGTGGCGTAAATGAGCAGTTCTTC	CASSLRGVNEQFF
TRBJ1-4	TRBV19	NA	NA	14	TGTGCCAGTAGTTGGACAGCATCAAATGAAAGGTTGTTTTTT	CASSWTASNERLFF
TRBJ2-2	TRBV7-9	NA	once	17	TGTGCCAGCAGCTTAGGTTCTGGGGGCGGCGGCACCGGGGAGCTGTTTTTT	CASSLGSGGGGTGELFF
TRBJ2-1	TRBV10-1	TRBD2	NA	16	TGCGCCAGCAGGATTAGCGGGGACCACTCCTACAATGAGCAGTTCTTC	CASRISGDHSYNEQFF
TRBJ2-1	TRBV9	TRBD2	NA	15	TGTGCCAGCAGCGTGGGACTAGCTCTCTACAATGAGCAGTTCTTC	CASSVGLALYNEQFF
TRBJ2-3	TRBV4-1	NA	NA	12	TGCGCCAGCTCCCTATTCACAGATACGCAGTATTTT	CASSLFTDTQYF
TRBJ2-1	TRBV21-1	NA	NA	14	TGTGCCAGCAGCAAACCCCCCCCTAGCGGTGAGCAGTTCTTC	CASSKPPPSGEQFF
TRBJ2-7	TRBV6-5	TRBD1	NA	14	TGTGCCAGCAGTACACAGGGGCCGTCCTACGAGCAGTACTTC	CASSTQGPSYEQYF
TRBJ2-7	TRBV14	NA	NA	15	TGTGCCAGCAGCCAAGTTATCAGTGGCCGAATCGAGCAGTACTTC	CASSQVISGRIEQYF
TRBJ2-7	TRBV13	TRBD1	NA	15	TGTGCCAGCAGCGGGGGGGGACAGGGTTCCTACGAGCAGTACTTC	CASSGGGQGSYEQYF
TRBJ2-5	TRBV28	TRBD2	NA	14	TGTGCCAGCAGTTTATTGACTAGCGGGGAGACCCAGTACTTC	CASSLLTSGETQYF
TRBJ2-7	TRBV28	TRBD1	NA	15	TGTGCCAGCAGCCAGCCCGGGGACAGCCTCTACGAGCAGTACTTC	CASSQPGDSLYEQYF
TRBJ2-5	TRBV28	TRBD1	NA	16	TGTGCCAGCAGTCCCCGTTGGGACAGGGAAGTAGAGACCCAGTACTTC	CASSPRWDREVETQYF
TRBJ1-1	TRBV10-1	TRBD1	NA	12	TGCGCCAGCAGTACAGGGGGCACTGAAGCTTTCTTT	CASSTGGTEAFF
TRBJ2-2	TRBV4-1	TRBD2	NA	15	TGCGCCAGCGCCCCCCATAGCGGGAGTACGGGGGAGCTGTTTTTT	CASAPHSGSTGELFF
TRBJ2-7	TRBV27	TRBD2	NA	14	TGTGCCAGCAGTTTCTGGACTAGCGGGAACGAGCAGTACTTC	CASSFWTSGNEQYF
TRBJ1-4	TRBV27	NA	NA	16	TGTGCCAGCAGTTTATCGATGGGGGTTGCTAATGAAAAACTGTTTTTT	CASSLSMGVANEKLFF
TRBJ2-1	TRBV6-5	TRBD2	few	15	TGTGCCAGCAGTACTACTAGCGGGCGGGTCGATGAGCAGTTCTTC	CASSTTSGRVDEQFF
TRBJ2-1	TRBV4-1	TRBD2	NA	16	TGCGCCAGCAGCTTGGGACTAGCGGGCTCCTACAATGAGCAGTTCTTC	CASSLGLAGSYNEQFF
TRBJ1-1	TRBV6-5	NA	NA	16	TGTGCCAGCAGTTACTCCCCAGGAATGATGAACACTGAAGCTTTCTTT	CASSYSPGMMNTEAFF
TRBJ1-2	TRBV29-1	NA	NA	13	TGCAGCGTTGAAGATGCAACTAAGAAGGGCTACACCTTC	CSVEDATKKGYTF
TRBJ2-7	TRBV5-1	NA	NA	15	TGCGCCAGCAGCTTGGCGTCTGTCTCCCCCTACGAGCAGTACTTC	CASSLASVSPYEQYF
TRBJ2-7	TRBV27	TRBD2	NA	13	TGTGCCAGCAGTTTTGGAGCGGGAGCCGAGCAGTACTTC	CASSFGAGAEQYF